This TCR beta chain emerged from a study of T cell changes during pregnancy in multiple sclerosis. V was pared by 4 bases and J by 2 bases, with 16 bases between. The CDR3 consists of 15 residues. Germline values: CDR1 SGDLS, CDR2 YYNGEE. The repertoire was sequenced with immunoSEQ multiplex PCR; TCRdb's copy has only in-frame clones and lacks some. The table records about 48,000 clones, just over 85% of them present only once. The source was CD4+ T cells from peripheral blood mononuclear cells, collected in the second trimester of pregnancy. This clonotype was obtained from a female donor with multiple sclerosis, enrolled in a pregnancy study. The gene calls are TRBV9 and TRBJ2-7; D is undetermined. CDR3 nucleotide sequence: TGTGCCAGCAGCCGCGTTGCAGGTTTGGCCTACGAGCAGTACTTC. Translating gives CASSRVAGLAYEQYF. Looking up the rest from reference TRBV9 and TRBJ2-7 gives the full variable domain: DSGVTQTPKHLITATGQRVTLRCSPRSGDLSVYWYQQSLDQGLQFLIQYYNGEERAKGNILERFSAQQFPDLHSELNLSSLELGDSALYFCASSRVAGLAYEQYFGPGTRLTVT.